A single sample is the source of the 27 T cell receptor beta chains below, sequenced in a study of vaccination and CD4 T cells after COVID-19 (dated by TCRdb to the early 2020s). The sample's treatment or condition label, decoded: roughly ten-day PBMC culture with coronavirus spike peptide pools or control peptides (ViraFEST assay). No antigen has been identified for these receptors. The method behind the library was PCR. The sequencing machine was an Illumina iSeq 100. DNA from cultured CD4+ T cells underwent TCR sequencing with the Oncomine TCR Beta short-read assay at the Johns Hopkins FTIC core. TCRdb reran the public reads through fastp at Q25 and MiXCR, keeping productive beta chains. Every CDR3 protein is listed once, alongside the most common genes and DNA of its rows. The sample data list some 11,000 distinct CDR3 sequences, and 56% of these were observed just once. The top ten constitute approximately 21% of the sample.

The source material was CD4+ T cells from blood, cultured in vitro. The receptors shown here come from a human donor who had recovered from COVID-19.

This clonotype came up a few times. The gene calls are TRBV20-1 and TRBJ2-3; 10 bases fit TRBD2. The CDR3 covers 19 residues. The J segment lost 1 base and the V segment lost 0 bases, leaving 13 bases of the junction unmatched. Germline V gene lookup returns CDR1 DFQATT and CDR2 SNEGSKA (reference sequence). CDR3: CSARDPSGASGSGTDTQYF. The CDR3 DNA reads TGCAGTGCTAGAGACCCGTCGGGGGCTAGCGGGAGTGGCACAGATACGCAGTATTTT.

This clonotype was recorded once. The CDR3 DNA sequence: TGTGCCAGCAGCCCCCCCTTCACGCGAGGGTTCCTCCGACGGGATACGCAGTATTTT. Translation gives CASSPPFTRGFLRRDTQYF. The chain has TRBV7-8 and TRBJ2-3, with D tentatively TRBD2 (5 bases). This CDR3 has 19 residues. The germline V gene encodes CDR1 SGHVS and CDR2 FQNEAQ. V was clipped by 5 bases and J by 6 bases, with 30 bases between them.

The rearrangement uses TRBV7-4 and TRBJ1-5, with a possible D match to TRBD1 (5 bases). The CDR3 sequence is 13 residues long. Trimming removed 7 bases from V and 1 base from J, with 8 bases in between. Germline CDR1 and CDR2: SGHVT and SQSDAQ. CDR3 residues: CASTRQSNQPQHF. The CDR3 region has the DNA TGTGCCAGCACCCGACAGAGCAATCAGCCCCAGCATTTT. The whole variable domain, remainder taken from reference TRBV7-4 and TRBJ1-5, is GAGVSQSPRYKVAKRGRDVALRCDSISGHVTLYWYRQTLGQGSEVLTYSQSDAQRDKSGRPSGRFSAERPERSVSTLKIQRTEQGDSAVYLCASTRQSNQPQHFGDGTRLSIL.

The V call is TRBV10-2, the J call TRBJ2-3; 8 bases are a match to TRBD1. Per the germline V gene, CDR1 is WSHSY and CDR2 is SAAADI. The CDR3 is 13 residues long. V was pared by 11 bases and J by 2 bases, with 6 bases of the junction left unmatched. The CDR3 spells CAAGGFITDTQYF. The CDR3 DNA reads TGCGCCGCAGGGGGCTTTATCACAGATACGCAGTATTTT.

This CDR3 is CASSQERDTSSYNEQFF. The CDR3 bases are TGCGCCAGCAGCCAAGAACGGGATACAAGCTCCTACAATGAGCAGTTCTTC. V and J are TRBV4-1 and TRBJ2-1, with a tentative D call TRBD2 (5 bases). Germline CDR1 MGHRA, CDR2 YSYEKL. V was trimmed by 0 bases and J by 0 bases, leaving 12 bases between them. This CDR3 is 17 amino acids long.

This rearrangement joins TRBV5-1 to TRBJ2-5; TRBD1 agrees at 10 bases. V gave up 10 bases and J gave up 2 bases; unmatched junction bases: 5. This CDR3 has 13 amino acids. Germline V gene lookup returns CDR1 SGHRS and CDR2 YFSETQ. CDR3 sequence reads: CACGTGAQETQYF. As DNA, the CDR3 is TGCGCCTGCGGGACAGGGGCGCAAGAGACCCAGTACTTC. The full variable domain, with the rest looked up from reference TRBV5-1 and TRBJ2-5, is KAGVTQTPRYLIKTRGQQVTLSCSPISGHRSVSWYQQTPGQGLQFLFEYFSETQRNKGNFPGRFSGRQFSNSRSEMNVSTLELGDSALYLCACGTGAQETQYFGPGTRLLVL.

The J gene is TRBJ1-5, the V gene TRBV6-1; perhaps TRBD1 as D (5 bases). The CDR3 is 17 amino acids. Trimming took off 5 bases at V and 0 bases at J, with 17 bases between the two ends. Looked up from germline, CDR1 is MNHNS and CDR2 is SASEGT. The CDR3: CASSLLRQSNSNQPQHF. The CDR3 nucleotides are TGTGCCAGCAGTCTACTTAGACAGAGTAATAGCAATCAGCCCCAGCATTTT.

The rearrangement joins TRBV7-9 to TRBJ1-1; D uncertain. The CDR3 covers 15 residues. Trimming took off 1 base at V and 1 base at J, with 10 bases between the two ends. Germline V gene sequence: CDR1 SEHNR, CDR2 FQNEAQ (reference sequence). Here the CDR3 DNA reads TGTGCCAGCAGCTTAGTTGGCAGACGGAACACTGAAGCTTTCTTT. Encoded protein: CASSLVGRRNTEAFF.

CDR3 residues: CASSSTGKTYSNQPQHF. The CDR3 region has the DNA TGTGCCAGCAGTTCAACAGGGAAGACCTATAGCAATCAGCCCCAGCATTTT. The chain couples TRBV27 to TRBJ1-5; D possibly corresponds to TRBD1 (6 bases). The germline V gene has CDR1 MNHEY and CDR2 SMNVEV (reference sequence). This CDR3 region has 17 residues. V lost 4 bases, J lost 0 bases, and 16 bases lay in between.

This chain uses TRBV15 with TRBJ1-4; D gene ambiguous. V was trimmed by 1 base and J by 2 bases, leaving 5 bases between them. This CDR3 spans 14 amino acids. Germline V gives CDR1 LNHNV, CDR2 YYDKDF (reference sequence). CDR3 amino acids: CATSRASTNEKLFF. CDR3 DNA: TGTGCCACCAGCAGAGCCAGCACTAATGAAAAACTGTTTTTT.

The chain has TRBV21-1 and TRBJ2-7; TRBD2 was called by the table and not checked on the DNA. TRBV21-1 is a pseudogene segment. This CDR3 spans 13 amino acids. The CDR3, as DNA: TGTGCCAGCGCGGAGGGAAGGGACTACGAGCAGTACTTC. Translation gives CASAEGRDYEQYF.

This clonotype appeared a few times. The chain carries TRBV11-2 and TRBJ2-1; 9 positions agree with TRBD1. V gave up 4 bases and J gave up 9 bases; unmatched junction bases: 10. The CDR3 contains 15 residues. Germline V gene data show CDR1 as SGHAT and CDR2 as FQNNGV. CDR3 residues: CASSSTGTGPGEQFF. In DNA form, the CDR3 reads TGTGCCAGCAGCTCGACCGGGACAGGGCCGGGTGAGCAGTTCTTC.

V usage is TRBV6-1 and J usage is TRBJ2-5; no definite D call. V lost 6 bases, J lost 6 bases, and 23 bases lay in between. This CDR3 is built from 16 residues. Per the germline V gene, CDR1 is MNHNS and CDR2 is SASEGT. The CDR3 bases are TGTGCCAGCAGGGAATCCAGAAACACAATCGTCCAGACCCAGTACTTC. Translation: CASRESRNTIVQTQYF.

This rearrangement joins TRBV20-1 to TRBJ2-7; 9 bases align to TRBD1. The CDR3 length is 14 residues. CDR1 is DFQATT and CDR2 is SNEGSKA in the germline V gene (reference sequence). V was pared by 0 bases and J by 6 bases, with 6 bases of the junction left unmatched. The CDR3 protein is CSARDNGQGREQYF. The CDR3 DNA reads TGCAGTGCTAGAGATAACGGACAGGGGCGCGAGCAGTACTTC.

The V gene is TRBV6-1, the J gene TRBJ2-7; 7 nucleotides line up with TRBD2. V was pared by 6 bases and J by 3 bases, with 14 bases of the junction left unmatched. The CDR3 extends over 16 amino acids. Germline V gene lookup returns CDR1 MNHNS and CDR2 SASEGT. As DNA, the CDR3 is TGTGCCAGCAGGGGGAGGGCCGTAGTTAGGTTCTACGAGCAGTACTTC. Its protein is CASRGRAVVRFYEQYF.

The chain joins TRBV24-1 to TRBJ2-3; TRBD1 might be the D (6 bases). The V and J ends lost 3 bases and 7 bases respectively, with 13 bases between them. The CDR3 covers 14 residues. Germline-derived CDR1 and CDR2 are KGHDR and SFDVKD. The DNA for the CDR3 is TGTGCCACCAGTGATAGAACACAGGGATATACGCAGTATTTT. It translates to CATSDRTQGYTQYF.

The chain uses TRBV23-1 and TRBJ1-5, with D perhaps matching TRBD1 (6 bases). TRBV23-1 falls under the ORF class, with uncertain function. This CDR3 is built from 18 residues. Trimming pared 7 bases from V and 2 bases from J, leaving 24 bases between. For the CDR3, the DNA is TGCGCCAGCACTCACTGGTACAGGGTGTCCAAAGGCAATCAGCCCCAGCATTTT. This sequence encodes CASTHWYRVSKGNQPQHF.

The chain joins TRBV19 to TRBJ2-1; D is undetermined. V dropped 1 base and J dropped 1 base, with 8 bases sitting between them. Germline V CDR1 and CDR2: LNHDA, SQIVND (reference sequence). This CDR3 is 15 amino acids long. Here the CDR3 DNA reads TGTGCCAGTAGTATAGTGACGGTGTCCTACAATGAGCAGTTCTTC. Its translation: CASSIVTVSYNEQFF.

V usage is TRBV18 and J usage is TRBJ1-1; 7 bases match TRBD1. Germline loops: CDR1 KGHSH, CDR2 LQKENI. The junction had 8 bases not matched to a gene; V was cut back by 6 bases and J by 4 bases. The CDR3 consists of 14 residues. The CDR3 loop is CASSPWTGVTEAFF. Here the CDR3 DNA reads TGTGCCAGCTCCCCATGGACAGGTGTCACTGAAGCTTTCTTT. Full variable domain (missing parts from reference TRBV18 and TRBJ1-1): NAGVMQNPRHLVRRRGQEARLRCSPMKGHSHVYWYRQLPEEGLKFMVYLQKENIIDESGMPKERFSAEFPKEGPSILRIQQVVRGDSAAYFCASSPWTGVTEAFFGQGTRLTVV.

With respect to this clonotype: Its ends do not fully match the called genes, so a read error is possible. The rearrangement links TRBV5-4 to TRBJ1-2; TRBD1 agrees at 10 bases. In germline, CDR1 is SGHNT, CDR2 YYREEE (reference sequence). The CDR3 is 14 amino acids. The CDR3 DNA follows: TGTGCCAGCAGCTTTCAGGACAGGGGGTTCGGCTACATCTTC. It specifies CASSFQDRGFGYIF.

The chain combines TRBV7-2 with TRBJ2-3, with TRBD2 identical over 7 bases. The V segment lost 7 bases and the J segment 5 bases; nucleotides outside the gene matches: 6. There are 13 residues in the CDR3. From germline, CDR1 is SGHTA and CDR2 FQGNSA. The CDR3 protein is CASKAGVKDTQYF. In DNA form, the CDR3 reads TGTGCCAGCAAGGCGGGAGTGAAAGATACGCAGTATTTT.

The chain couples TRBV6-2 or TRBV6-3 to TRBJ2-7; 8 nucleotides align to TRBD1. Germline assignment: CDR1 MNHEY and CDR2 SVGEGT. The CDR3 loop spans 14 amino acids. Trimming at V came to 6 bases and at J to 2 bases, leaving 6 bases not matched to a gene. For the CDR3, the DNA is TGTGCCAGCAGCCTCGGGACAGGAGCCTACGAGCAGTACTTC. The encoded protein is CASSLGTGAYEQYF.

For this clonotype: A read error may explain this, as a much larger clone is one base away. The chain links TRBV6-1 to TRBJ1-3; TRBD1 aligns across 9 bases. Germline lookup yields CDR1 MNHNS and CDR2 SASEGT. The CDR3 runs to 16 residues. The DNA of the CDR3 is TGTGCCAGCAGTGAACCGGGACAGGGCTCTGGAAACATCATATATTTT. This sequence encodes CASSEPGQGSGNIIYF.

The gene calls are TRBV9 and TRBJ1-2, with 7 bases fitting TRBD1. The germline V gene has CDR1 SGDLS and CDR2 YYNGEE. The ends lost 4 bases at V and 4 bases at J; junction bases unmatched: 7. The CDR3 runs 14 residues. The CDR3 DNA reads as TGTGCCAGCAGCCCGGGACAGCAACTCTATGGCTACACCTTC. Translation: CASSPGQQLYGYTF.

The chain joins TRBV27 to TRBJ1-6; 7 positions agree with TRBD1. The junction had 9 bases not matched to a gene; V was cut back by 5 bases and J by 5 bases. The CDR3 spans 16 residues. Germline lookup yields CDR1 MNHEY and CDR2 SMNVEV (reference sequence). The CDR3 spells CASSTIHGTDNSPLHF. The CDR3, as DNA: TGTGCCAGCAGTACAATCCACGGGACAGATAATTCACCCCTCCACTTT.

The rearrangement uses TRBV7-2 and TRBJ2-3; 11 bases map to TRBD2. Per germline, CDR1 SGHTA and CDR2 FQGNSA. V lost 5 bases to trimming and J lost 5 bases; unmatched junction nucleotides: 9. The CDR3 has 16 residues. The CDR3 sequence: CASSSPSGGTQDTQYF. The DNA of the CDR3 is TGTGCCAGCAGCAGCCCTAGCGGGGGGACTCAAGATACGCAGTATTTT.

The chain uses TRBV18 and TRBJ2-7; D is undetermined. The CDR3 has 16 amino acids. In germline, CDR1 is KGHSH, CDR2 LQKENI. Between the trimmed V and J ends, which lost 0 bases and 0 bases, there was a span of 12 bases. The CDR3 DNA is TGTGCCAGCTCACCACCCACAAATAGTCACTCCTACGAGCAGTACTTC. Translation gives CASSPPTNSHSYEQYF.